This T cell receptor (beta chain) is drawn from a study of cytomegalovirus exposure and HLA in healthy donors. Looked up from germline, CDR1 is SGDLS and CDR2 is YYNGEE. The CDR3 is 15 residues long. Trimming pared 0 bases from V and 7 bases from J, leaving 16 bases between. The PCR employed 60 Vbeta primers together with 13 Jbeta primers. TCRdb's copy holds only in-frame clones and misses some; the assay was immunoSEQ multiplex PCR. This sample's clone table lists around 45,000 clones. This receptor was identified in a woman aged 30 to 39 in good health and CMV-seronegative. The chain employs TRBV9 and TRBJ1-2; D remains ambiguous. The sequencing sample was made of PBMCs. The DNA for the CDR3 is TGTGCCAGCAGCGTAGATGGCAGAAAGTCCGTTGGCTACACCTTC. Translated: CASSVDGRKSVGYTF. Full variable domain (remainder filled in from reference TRBV9 and TRBJ1-2): DSGVTQTPKHLITATGQRVTLRCSPRSGDLSVYWYQQSLDQGLQFLIQYYNGEERAKGNILERFSAQQFPDLHSELNLSSLELGDSALYFCASSVDGRKSVGYTFGSGTRLTVV.